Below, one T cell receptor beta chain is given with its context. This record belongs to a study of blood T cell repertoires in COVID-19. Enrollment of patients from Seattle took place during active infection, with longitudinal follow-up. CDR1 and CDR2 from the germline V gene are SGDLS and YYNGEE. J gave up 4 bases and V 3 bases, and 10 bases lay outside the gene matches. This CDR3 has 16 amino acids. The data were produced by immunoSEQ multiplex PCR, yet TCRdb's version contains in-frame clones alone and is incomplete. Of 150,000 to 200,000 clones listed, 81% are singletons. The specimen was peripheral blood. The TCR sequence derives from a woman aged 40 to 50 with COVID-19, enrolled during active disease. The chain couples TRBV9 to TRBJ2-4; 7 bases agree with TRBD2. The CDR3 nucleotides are TGTGCCAGCAGCGACCAACCGGCTAGCGGAAAAAACATTCAGTACTTC. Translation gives CASSDQPASGKNIQYF.